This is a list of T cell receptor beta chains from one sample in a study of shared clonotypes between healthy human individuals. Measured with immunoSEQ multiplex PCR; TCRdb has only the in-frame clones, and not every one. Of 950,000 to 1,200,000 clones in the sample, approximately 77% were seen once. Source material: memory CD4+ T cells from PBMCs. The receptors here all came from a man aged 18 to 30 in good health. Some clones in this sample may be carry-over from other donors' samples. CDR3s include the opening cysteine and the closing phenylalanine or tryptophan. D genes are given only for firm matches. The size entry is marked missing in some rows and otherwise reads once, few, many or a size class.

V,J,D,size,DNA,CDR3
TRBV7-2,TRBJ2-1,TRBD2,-,TGTGCCAGCAGTTCACTATCTAGCGGGAGGCGGTACAATGAGCAGTTCTTC,CASSSLSSGRRYNEQFF
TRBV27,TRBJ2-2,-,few,TGTGCCAGCAGACCCCCAGGGGAGCCGGGTGCACGGGAGCTGTTTTTT,CASRPPGEPGARELFF
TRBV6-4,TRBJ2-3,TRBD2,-,TGTGCCAGCAGTTCCGGGACTAGCGGACCCGGCACAGATACGCAGTATTTT,CASSSGTSGPGTDTQYF
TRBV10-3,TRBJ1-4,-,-,TGTGCCATCAGTCCGTCATCCAATGAAAATCTGTTTTTT,CAISPSSNENLFF
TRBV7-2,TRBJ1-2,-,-,TGTGCCAGCAGCTCCCACCTAATGTTTAACTATGGCTACACCTTC,CASSSHLMFNYGYTF
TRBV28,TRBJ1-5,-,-,TGTGCCAGCAGTTCCGGGGGTGGGGGTACACAGCCCCAGCATTTT,CASSSGGGGTQPQHF
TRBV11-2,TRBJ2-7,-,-,TGTGCCAGCAGCTTAACTTTAAGATACGAGCAGTACTTC,CASSLTLRYEQYF
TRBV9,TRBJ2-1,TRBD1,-,TGTGCCAGCAGCGCCCACGGGACAGCCTACAATGAGCAGTTCTTC,CASSAHGTAYNEQFF
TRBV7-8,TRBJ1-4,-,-,TGTGCCAGCAGCTTTTCAGGCGAGAATGAAAAACTGTTTTTT,CASSFSGENEKLFF
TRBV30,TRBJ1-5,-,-,TGTGCCTGGGGCCGGGACGGCAATCAGCCCCAGCATTTT,CAWGRDGNQPQHF
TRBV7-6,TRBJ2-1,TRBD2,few,TGTGCCAGCAGCTTAGAACGAGCGGGGGGCGGTGAGCAGTTCTTC,CASSLERAGGGEQFF
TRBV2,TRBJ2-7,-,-,TGTGCCAGCAGCCCTATTCCGGGGAACTACGAGCAGTACTTC,CASSPIPGNYEQYF
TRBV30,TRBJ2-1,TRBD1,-,TGTGCCTGGGATCGGATGCTCGGGACAGGATACAATGAGCAGTTCTTC,CAWDRMLGTGYNEQFF
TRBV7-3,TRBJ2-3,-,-,TGTGCCAGCAGCAGCACACGGGCTTCGGATACGCAGTATTTT,CASSSTRASDTQYF
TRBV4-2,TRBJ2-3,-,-,TGTGCCAGCAGCCCGTATGGATCAGCGGACGACACAGATACGCAGTATTTT,CASSPYGSADDTDTQYF
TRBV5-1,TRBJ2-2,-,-,TGCGCCAGCAGCTTGTATTCAGAAAACACCGGGGAGCTGTTTTTT,CASSLYSENTGELFF
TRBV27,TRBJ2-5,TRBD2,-,TGTGCCAGCAGTTCAGTCGGGGGGGTCGGGGCCCAGTACTTC,CASSSVGGVGAQYF
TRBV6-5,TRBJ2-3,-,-,TGTGCCAGCAGCCAACCCGCGGACAGCACAGATACGCAGTATTTT,CASSQPADSTDTQYF
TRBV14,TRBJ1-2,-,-,TGTGCCAGCAGCCAGGACGGATCCTATGGCTACACCTTC,CASSQDGSYGYTF
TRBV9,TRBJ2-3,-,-,TGTGCCAGCAGCGTCCCGAGGGGCACAGATACGCAGTATTTT,CASSVPRGTDTQYF
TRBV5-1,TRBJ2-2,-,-,TGCGCCAGCAGCTTGGGTGGCGCCCGGGATGGGGAGCTGTTTTTT,CASSLGGARDGELFF
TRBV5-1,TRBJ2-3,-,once,TGCGCCAGCAGCTTGGCAGACTGGGCGGATACGCAGTATTTT,CASSLADWADTQYF
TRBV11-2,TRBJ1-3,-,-,TGTGCCAGCAGTACAGGCATTGGAAACACCATATATTTT,CASSTGIGNTIYF
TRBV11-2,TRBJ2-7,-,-,TGTGCCAGCAGCTTAGGCGGACCCGCCTACGAGCAGTACTTC,CASSLGGPAYEQYF
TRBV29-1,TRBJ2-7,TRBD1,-,TGCAGCGTTGAACTCCCCGGACAGGATCTCTACGAGCAGTACTTC,CSVELPGQDLYEQYF
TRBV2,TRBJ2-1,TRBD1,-,TGTGCCAGCAGTGGAAACAGGGGAAATGAGCAGTTCTTC,CASSGNRGNEQFF
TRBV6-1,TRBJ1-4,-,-,TGTGCCAGTTCCAGGGGAACTAATGAAAAACTGTTTTTT,CASSRGTNEKLFF
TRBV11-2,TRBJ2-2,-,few,TGTGCCAGCAGCCCCTCGCTCGGGCTGGCCAGTTACACCGGGGAGCTGTTTTTT,CASSPSLGLASYTGELFF
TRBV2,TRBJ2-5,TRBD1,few,TGTGCCAGCAGGGGAGCCTTACAGGGGTTAGTGGAGACCCAGTACTTC,CASRGALQGLVETQYF
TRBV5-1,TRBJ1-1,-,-,TGCGCCAGCAGCCTAGCTATTGGGGGGTACACTGAAGCTTTCTTT,CASSLAIGGYTEAFF
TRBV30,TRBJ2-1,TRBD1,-,TGTGCCTGGAACCGGGACAGGGGGTCGCCTCAGTTCTTC,CAWNRDRGSPQFF
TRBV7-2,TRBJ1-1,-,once,TGTGCCAGCAGCTTACAGACCGGAGTGGAAGCTTTCTTT,CASSLQTGVEAFF
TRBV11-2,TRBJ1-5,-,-,TGTGCCAGCAGCCCAGACAGAGTTCAGCCCCAGCATTTT,CASSPDRVQPQHF
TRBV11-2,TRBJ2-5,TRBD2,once,TGTGCCAGCAGCCCAGGACTAGCGGGAGAGACCCAGTACTTC,CASSPGLAGETQYF
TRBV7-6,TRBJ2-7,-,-,TGTGCCAGCAGCTTGTTAAAGGGGAGCGAGCAGTACTTC,CASSLLKGSEQYF
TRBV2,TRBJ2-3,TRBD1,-,TGTGCCAGCAGGATACAGGGGACCACAGATACGCAGTATTTT,CASRIQGTTDTQYF
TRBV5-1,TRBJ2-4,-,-,TGCGCCAGCAGCTCGAGACTAAGGGAGTCGGCCAAAAACATTCAGTACTTC,CASSSRLRESAKNIQYF
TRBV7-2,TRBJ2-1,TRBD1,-,TGTGCCAGCAGCGGCCGGGACAGGGTCTACAATGAGCAGTTCTTC,CASSGRDRVYNEQFF
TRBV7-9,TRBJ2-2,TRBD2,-,TGTGCCAGCAGCTCCCCTAGCGGGAGGGTCACCGGGGAGCTGTTTTTT,CASSSPSGRVTGELFF
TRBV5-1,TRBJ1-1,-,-,TGCGCCAGCAGCTGGGGAGAAAAAGCTTTCTTT,CASSWGEKAFF
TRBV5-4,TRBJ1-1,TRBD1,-,TGTGCCAGCACCCCAGACAGGGGACGTTTGGCTTTCTTT,CASTPDRGRLAFF
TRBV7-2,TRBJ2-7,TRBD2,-,TGTGCCAGCAGCTTAATGACTAGCGGATCCTACGAGCAGTACTTC,CASSLMTSGSYEQYF
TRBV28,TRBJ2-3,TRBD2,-,TGTGCCAGCAGTTTGGGAGTAGCGGGAGGGTCAGATACGCAGTATTTT,CASSLGVAGGSDTQYF
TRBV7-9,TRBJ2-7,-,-,TGTGCCAGCAGCTTAGATCCGGGATCAAGGGGGGAGCAGTACTTC,CASSLDPGSRGEQYF
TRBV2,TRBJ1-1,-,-,TGTGCCAGCAGTGGCCAACTGAACACTGAAGCTTTCTTT,CASSGQLNTEAFF
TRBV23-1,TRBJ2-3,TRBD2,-,TGCGCCAACCTGAAGTTTACGGCTAGCGGGGTCATCGATACGCAGTATTTT,CANLKFTASGVIDTQYF
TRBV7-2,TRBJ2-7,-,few,TGTGCCAGCAGCTTGTTTAAGGGGGCGGGATACGAGCAGTACTTC,CASSLFKGAGYEQYF
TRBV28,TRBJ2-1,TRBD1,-,TGTGCCAGCAGGCCCGGGACAGGGGGCTTCAATGAGCAGTTCTTC,CASRPGTGGFNEQFF
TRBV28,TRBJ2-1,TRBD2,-,TGTGCCAGCAGTTTCGGAAGCGGGGGAATAAATGAGCAGTTCTTC,CASSFGSGGINEQFF
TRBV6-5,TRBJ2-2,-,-,TGTGCCAGCAAAAAACAGACAAACACCGGGGAGCTGTTTTTT,CASKKQTNTGELFF
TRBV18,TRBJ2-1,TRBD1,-,TGTGCCAGCTCACAAACAGGGGTGGTCAATGAGCAGTTCTTC,CASSQTGVVNEQFF
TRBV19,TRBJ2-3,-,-,TGTGCCAGTAGTATGGGCGGAGACACAGATACGCAGTATTTT,CASSMGGDTDTQYF
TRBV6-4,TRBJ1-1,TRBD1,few,TGTGCCAGCAGCCCGACAGGGGAGAACACTGAAGCTTTCTTT,CASSPTGENTEAFF
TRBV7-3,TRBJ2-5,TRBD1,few,TGTGCCAGCAGCTTAGGTAGGGGACAGGATACCAAAGAGACCCAGTACTTC,CASSLGRGQDTKETQYF